The 23 T cell receptor beta chains below were found in one sample sequenced in a study of blood T cell repertoires in COVID-19 (dated by TCRdb to the early 2020s). The method behind the library was the immunoSEQ multiplex PCR assay. Imported from immuneACCESS, the table was reduced by TCRdb to in-frame sequences with V and J called. These copies leave out some clones; in studies compared against another copy, an unresolved V gene accounts for under half, and the cause of the remainder is not known. This sample holds about 380,000 clones; more than 75% were observed only once. The ten most abundant clones make up around 1.2% of the sample. Material for sequencing was PBMCs or T cells enriched from blood (not recorded which). Every receptor here comes from a young woman who had recovered from COVID-19.

The genes are TRBV25-1 and TRBJ2-7, with a tentative D call TRBD1 (6 bases). This CDR3 is built from 15 residues. The V end lost 5 bases, the J end lost 0 bases, and 14 bases lay between the germline ends. Germline loops: CDR1 MGHDK, CDR2 SYGVNS. Here the CDR3 reads CASSQTGLTSYEQYF. The CDR3 DNA sequence: TGTGCCAGCAGTCAAACAGGGTTAACCTCCTACGAGCAGTACTTC.

V and J are TRBV29-1 and TRBJ2-1, with TRBD1 matching over 7 bases. V dropped 5 bases and J dropped 1; count of bases not matched to a gene: 2. Germline V gene sequence: CDR1 SQVTM, CDR2 ANQGSEA. This CDR3 region has 13 residues. The CDR3 is CSVRQGSYNEQFF. CDR3 nucleotide sequence: TGCAGCGTTCGACAGGGTTCCTACAATGAGCAGTTCTTC.

This clone occurred a few times. The rearrangement uses TRBV29-1 and TRBJ2-2; TRBD2 aligns across 7 bases. From germline, CDR1 is SQVTM and CDR2 ANQGSEA. The junction had 7 bases not matched to a gene; V was cut back by 7 bases and J by 5 bases. The CDR3 has 13 residues. The CDR3 loop is CSARTSSTGELFF. The CDR3 DNA follows: TGCAGCGCTAGGACTAGTTCAACCGGGGAGCTGTTTTTT.

J is TRBJ2-7 and V is TRBV6-5, with D tentatively TRBD2 (5 bases). The germline V gene has CDR1 MNHEY and CDR2 SVGAGI. The CDR3 is made up of 14 amino acids. V lost 0 bases, J lost 4 bases, and 10 bases lay in between. CDR3 in amino acids: CASSYSRTLYEQYF. CDR3 bases: TGTGCCAGCAGTTACTCTAGGACTCTTTACGAGCAGTACTTC.

This clone was detected only a few times. V and J are TRBV4-3 and TRBJ2-3; 8 nucleotides match TRBD1. Germline assignment: CDR1 LGHNA and CDR2 YSLEER. The J segment lost 4 bases and the V segment lost 1 base, leaving 4 bases of the junction unmatched. This CDR3 region has 15 residues. The CDR3 region has the DNA TGCGCCAGCAGCCAAGGATTGACAGGGGCAGATACGCAGTATTTT. Encoded protein: CASSQGLTGADTQYF.

V and J are TRBV6-5 and TRBJ1-1, with 10 bases aligning to TRBD1. CDR3 size: 15 residues. Germline values: CDR1 MNHEY, CDR2 SVGAGI. J lost 3 bases, V lost 0 bases, and 1 base had no gene match. CDR3 DNA: TGTGCCAGCAGTTACTCGACAGGGGGCGACACTGAAGCTTTCTTT. This gives the protein CASSYSTGGDTEAFF.

The CDR3 DNA reads TGTGCCAGCAGCGTCCATACCGGGACAGGGGGTATGGATGAGCAGTTCTTC. The encoded protein is CASSVHTGTGGMDEQFF. V gene TRBV9 combines with J gene TRBJ2-1, with 11 positions matching TRBD1. The CDR3 sequence is 17 residues long. V was clipped by 2 bases and J by 8 bases; unmatched bases: 12. Germline values: CDR1 SGDLS, CDR2 YYNGEE.

This chain connects TRBV6-2 or TRBV6-3 to TRBJ1-2; D gene ambiguous. The length of the CDR3 is 13 residues. Germline CDR1 and CDR2: MNHEY and SVGEGT. V was pared by 2 bases and J by 6 bases, with 10 bases between. CDR3 nucleotide sequence: TGTGCCAGCAGTTACCGGGTAACTGATGGCTACACCTTC. Translated, it gives CASSYRVTDGYTF.

The chain carries TRBV10-2 and TRBJ2-2; 15 bases align to TRBD2. In germline, CDR1 is WSHSY, CDR2 SAAADI. This CDR3 contains 18 residues. V lost 8 bases to trimming and J lost 5 bases; unmatched junction nucleotides: 12. CDR3 in amino acids: CASYPGTSGGLRTGELFF. The CDR3 DNA sequence: TGCGCCAGCTACCCCGGGACTAGCGGGGGGCTGAGGACCGGGGAGCTGTTTTTT.

This chain joins TRBV4-1 and TRBJ1-2; no definite D call. This CDR3 is 14 amino acids long. V lost 0 bases and J lost 8, with 13 bases in between. Germline CDR1 MGHRA, CDR2 YSYEKL. CDR3 protein: CASSQDTGMGGYTF. CDR3 bases: TGCGCCAGCAGCCAAGACACCGGGATGGGCGGCTACACCTTC.

The chain employs TRBV7-9 and TRBJ1-1, with a tentative D call TRBD1 (5 bases). V was trimmed by 5 bases and J by 8 bases, leaving 18 bases between them. The CDR3 extends over 14 amino acids. Germline CDR1 reads SEHNR; CDR2 reads FQNEAQ (reference sequence). The CDR3 sequence: CASSLYDSPGEAFF. DNA for the CDR3: TGTGCCAGCAGCCTATATGACAGCCCTGGCGAAGCTTTCTTT.

The chain is built from TRBV9 and TRBJ2-5, with TRBD2 identical over 14 bases. J gave up 5 bases and V 0 bases, and 9 bases lay outside the gene matches. Germline CDR1 reads SGDLS; CDR2 reads YYNGEE. This CDR3 region has 18 residues. CDR3 amino acids: CASSVGLAGGPLSETQYF. CDR3 bases: TGTGCCAGCAGCGTAGGACTAGCGGGGGGGCCTTTATCTGAGACCCAGTACTTC.

This chain links TRBV12-3 or TRBV12-4 with TRBJ1-5; D call uncertain. The CDR3 covers 13 residues. V was trimmed by 6 bases and J by 7 bases, leaving 13 bases between them. CDR3 DNA sequence: TGTGCCAGCAGCCCCGAAGTGGAGCAGCCCCAGCATTTT. Protein product: CASSPEVEQPQHF.

Points on this clone: This sample also contains other DNA sequences that code for the same CDR3. This chain connects TRBV4-3 to TRBJ1-1, with D possibly matching TRBD1 (6 bases). V shed 0 bases and J shed 4 bases, with 9 bases lying between them. CDR3 size: 14 residues. In germline, CDR1 is LGHNA, CDR2 YSLEER. DNA of the CDR3: TGCGCCAGCAGCCAAGATCCCAGGGGCACTGAAGCTTTCTTT. It translates to CASSQDPRGTEAFF.

This rearrangement joins TRBV4-2 to TRBJ2-1, with 11 bases identical to TRBD1. CDR3 size: 15 residues. The J segment lost 2 bases and the V segment lost 4 bases, leaving 1 base of the junction unmatched. The germline gives CDR1 LGHNA, CDR2 YNFKEQ. The CDR3 here is CASSRGQGAYNEQFF. The CDR3 DNA is TGTGCCAGCAGCCGGGGACAGGGGGCCTACAATGAGCAGTTCTTC.

The chain employs TRBV7-9 and TRBJ2-4; TRBD1 agrees at 9 bases. Germline-derived CDR1 and CDR2 are SEHNR and FQNEAQ (reference sequence). J was trimmed by 0 bases and V by 1 base; bases with no gene match: 7. The CDR3 has 18 residues. In DNA, the CDR3 is TGTGCCAGCAGCTTAGTAGGGACAGGGAAATTAGCCAAAAACATTCAGTACTTC. This gives the protein CASSLVGTGKLAKNIQYF.

The rearrangement uses TRBV7-9 and TRBJ1-1, with 9 bases identical to TRBD1. Germline-derived CDR1 and CDR2 are SEHNR and FQNEAQ (reference sequence). The CDR3 runs to 14 residues. V was clipped by 5 bases and J by 4 bases; unmatched bases: 5. For the CDR3, the DNA is TGTGCCAGCAGCCTACAGGGGGCCTCCACTGAAGCTTTCTTT. The encoded protein is CASSLQGASTEAFF.

V gene TRBV19 combines with J gene TRBJ1-5; D possibly corresponds to TRBD1 (6 bases). Deletions cut 2 bases from V and 0 bases from J, with 14 bases between. Germline V gives CDR1 LNHDA, CDR2 SQIVND (reference sequence). This CDR3 has 17 residues. CDR3 DNA: TGTGCCAGTAGTATAACTTCAGGGGACGATAGCAATCAGCCCCAGCATTTT. Encoded protein: CASSITSGDDSNQPQHF. Complete variable domain (other parts from reference TRBV19 and TRBJ1-5): DGGITQSPKYLFRKEGQNVTLSCEQNLNHDAMYWYRQDPGQGLRLIYYSQIVNDFQKGDIAEGYSVSREKKESFPLTVTSAQKNPTAFYLCASSITSGDDSNQPQHFGDGTRLSIL.

The chain carries TRBV4-2 and TRBJ1-4; 10 nucleotides align to TRBD1. The CDR3 covers 14 residues. Germline values: CDR1 LGHNA, CDR2 YNFKEQ. Trimming took 3 bases from V and 7 from J; bases not matched to a gene: 2. The CDR3 loop is CASSQRQGAEKLFF. CDR3 coding DNA: TGTGCCAGCAGCCAGAGACAGGGGGCTGAAAAACTGTTTTTT.

The rearrangement uses TRBV29-1 and TRBJ2-2; TRBD1 agrees at 7 bases. The V and J ends lost 6 bases and 4 bases, in that order; junction bases with no gene match: 11. The CDR3 is 15 residues long. Germline loops: CDR1 SQVTM, CDR2 ANQGSEA. The CDR3 protein is CSVVTGTVITGELFF. Written as DNA, the CDR3 is TGCAGCGTCGTCACCGGGACAGTGATCACCGGGGAGCTGTTTTTT.

This sequence joins TRBV4-3 and TRBJ1-5, with a possible D match to TRBD1 (6 bases). Per the germline V gene, CDR1 is LGHNA and CDR2 is YSLEER. The CDR3 totals 15 residues. Trimming removed 0 bases at V and 2 bases at J, with 8 bases between. CDR3 in amino acids: CASSQDYRGNQPQHF. The CDR3 coding sequence is TGCGCCAGCAGCCAAGACTACAGGGGCAATCAGCCCCAGCATTTT.

CDR3 coding DNA: TGTGCCTGGGCTCCGCGGGGGCCCTCCTACGAGCAGTACTTC. It encodes CAWAPRGPSYEQYF. The rearrangement uses TRBV30 and TRBJ2-7; D possibly corresponds to TRBD2 (7 bases). The CDR3 extends over 14 amino acids. CDR1 and CDR2 from the germline V gene are GTSNPN and SVGIG (reference sequence). V was clipped by 5 bases and J by 0 bases, with 14 bases between them.

This chain joins TRBV19 and TRBJ2-1; 11 bases fit TRBD1. From germline, CDR1 is LNHDA and CDR2 SQIVND (reference sequence). This CDR3 contains 18 residues. V lost 2 bases and J lost 6; bases outside the gene matches: 12. The CDR3 nucleotides read TGTGCCAGTAGTATAAGGGGACAGGGGGTGACAGGGCGCAATGAGCAGTTCTTC. It is translated as CASSIRGQGVTGRNEQFF.